This record concerns one T cell receptor (beta chain) sequence. The ends were cut back, 3 bases at V and 2 bases at J, with 10 bases in the middle. Germline V gene data show CDR1 as GTSNPN and CDR2 as SVGIG (reference sequence). This CDR3 has 13 residues. Methods used by the authors: Cell counts per sample came from amplifying reference gene primers. Clones were read by immunoSEQ multiplex PCR, and TCRdb kept only the in-frame ones, dropping some. D and trimming were read from the DNA, whereas the V and J calls and clone size are those reported in that table. The data show roughly 61,000 clones, roughly 90% seen once. This entry is derived from a study of blood T cell repertoires in COVID-19. Study background: Collection of acute and convalescent COVID-19 samples took place in the United States, Italy and Spain. In each case, the material was cDNA or gDNA derived from T cells, B-cell-depleted T cells, or PBMCs.

Source material: peripheral blood. The TCR originated in a man aged 80 or over with acute or convalescent COVID-19. The V call is TRBV30, the J call TRBJ1-2; D is unclear. CDR3 protein: CAWRGSRNYGYTF. The CDR3 nucleotides read TGTGCCTGGAGGGGGAGTAGGAACTATGGCTACACCTTC.